This TCR beta chain derives from a study of identical twins' blood T cells. Study-level information: Some 12 libraries, six alpha and six beta, gave roughly 51 million reads. The study, taken as a whole, reports: Shared CDR3 clonotype counts between two donors mainly tracked the product of their cloneset sizes, twins included. Each donor's most abundant TCRbeta clonotypes shared more CDR3 sequences with her twin than unrelated donors.

This clonotype was picked up a small number of times. What it binds is unknown. A previously described protocol, modified, built RNA-based TCR cDNA libraries. Each CDR3 protein is one row after TCRdb ran MiXCR on the 5' RACE reads. The table shows a few hundred thousand distinct CDR3 sequences, with around 30% occurring only once. The CDR3 has 13 residues. The V gene's germline CDR1 is SGHDT and CDR2 YYEEEE. The V and J ends lost 1 base and 8 bases respectively, with 12 bases between them. The chain combines TRBV5-6 with TRBJ1-2; the D gene is possibly TRBD1 (5 bases). The sample was PBMCs. The receptor was isolated from a woman aged 18 to 50 in good health. The DNA of the CDR3 is TGTGCCAGCAGCTTGCAGGGTTTGTTCGGCTACACCTTC. Translating it yields CASSLQGLFGYTF.